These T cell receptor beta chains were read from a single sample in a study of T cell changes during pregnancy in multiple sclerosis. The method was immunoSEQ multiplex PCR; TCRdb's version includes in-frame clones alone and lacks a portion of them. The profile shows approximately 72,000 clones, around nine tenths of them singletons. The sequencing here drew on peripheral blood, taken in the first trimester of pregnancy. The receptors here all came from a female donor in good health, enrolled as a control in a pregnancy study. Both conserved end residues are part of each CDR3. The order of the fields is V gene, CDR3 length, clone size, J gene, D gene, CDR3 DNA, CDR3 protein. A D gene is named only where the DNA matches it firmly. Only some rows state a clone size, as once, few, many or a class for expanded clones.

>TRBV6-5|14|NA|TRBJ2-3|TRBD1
TGTGCCAGCAGCAGGACAGGGAGCACAGATACGCAGTATTTT
CASSRTGSTDTQYF
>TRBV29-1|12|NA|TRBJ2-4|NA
TGCAGCGTTGAAGGACAGAAAAACATTCAGTACTTC
CSVEGQKNIQYF
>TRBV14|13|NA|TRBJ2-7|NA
TGTGCCAGCAGCCCATTCAGGGACTACGAGCAGTACTTC
CASSPFRDYEQYF
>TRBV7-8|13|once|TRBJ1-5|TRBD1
TGTGCCAGCAGCTACAGGGGGAATCAGCCCCAGCATTTT
CASSYRGNQPQHF
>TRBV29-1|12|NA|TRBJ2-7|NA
TGCAGCGTTGTCTTAGGAGGCTACGAGCAGTACTTC
CSVVLGGYEQYF
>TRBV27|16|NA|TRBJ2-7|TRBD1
TGTGCCAGCAGTCCCTACCCGGACAGGGGCTCCTACGAGCAGTACTTC
CASSPYPDRGSYEQYF
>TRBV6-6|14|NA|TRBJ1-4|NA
TGTGCCAGCACCTTGACACGAACTAATGAAAAACTGTTTTTT
CASTLTRTNEKLFF
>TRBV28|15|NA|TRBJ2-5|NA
TGTGCCAGCAGCCGCGCCAGCCTGAGGGTGAAGACCCAGTACTTC
CASSRASLRVKTQYF
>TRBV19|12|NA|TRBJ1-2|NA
TGTGCCAGCCCGGGGGGACTGGGTGGCTACACCTTC
CASPGGLGGYTF
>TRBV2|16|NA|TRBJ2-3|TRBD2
TGTGCAACCACGGGGGCTAGCGGGAGTTGGACAGATACGCAGTATTTT
CATTGASGSWTDTQYF
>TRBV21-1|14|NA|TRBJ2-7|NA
TGTGCCAGCAGCCCCCGGGAGGGTTCCCACGAGCAGTACTTC
CASSPREGSHEQYF
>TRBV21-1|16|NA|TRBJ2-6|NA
TGTGCCAGCCCAAGGACAATCTTCTCTGGGGCCAACGTCCTGACTTTC
CASPRTIFSGANVLTF
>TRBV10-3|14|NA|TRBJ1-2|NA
TGTGCCATCAGTGTCCGGGATGTGGGCTATGGCTACACCTTC
CAISVRDVGYGYTF
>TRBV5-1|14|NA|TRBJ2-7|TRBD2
TGCGCCAGCAGCACGGGACTAGCGCCCTACGAGCAGTACTTC
CASSTGLAPYEQYF
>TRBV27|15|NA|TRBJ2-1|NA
TGTGCCAGCAGTTTGAGCGAGCGGGCCTACAATGAGCAGTTCTTC
CASSLSERAYNEQFF
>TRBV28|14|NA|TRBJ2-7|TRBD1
TGTGCCAGCAGGCGTGGGACAGGGAGGAACGAGCAGTACTTC
CASRRGTGRNEQYF
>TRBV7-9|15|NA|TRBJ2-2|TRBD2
TGTGCCAGCAGCAAGGGGACTAGAGATGCCGGGGAGCTGTTTTTT
CASSKGTRDAGELFF
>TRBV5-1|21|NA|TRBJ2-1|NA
TGCGCCAGCAGCTTGTCATTCCGGGGTGTCACATTCCCCGTCTCCTACAATGAGCAGTTCTTC
CASSLSFRGVTFPVSYNEQFF
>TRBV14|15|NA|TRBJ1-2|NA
TGTGCCAGCAGCCACCCCGCAGGGGCAGACTATGGCTACACCTTC
CASSHPAGADYGYTF
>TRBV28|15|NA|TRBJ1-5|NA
TGTGCCAGCAGTTACCAGGGGTTTGGCAATCAGCCCCAGCATTTT
CASSYQGFGNQPQHF
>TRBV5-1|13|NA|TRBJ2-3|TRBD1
TGCGCCAGCTCCGGGACAGGGATTGATACGCAGTATTTT
CASSGTGIDTQYF
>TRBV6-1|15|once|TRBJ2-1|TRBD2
TGTGCCAGCAGCCTCCTAGCGGGACTCTACAATGAGCAGTTCTTC
CASSLLAGLYNEQFF
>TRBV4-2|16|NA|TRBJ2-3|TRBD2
TGTGCCAGCAGCCAGAAGCGGGGGGAGGGCACAGATACGCAGTATTTT
CASSQKRGEGTDTQYF
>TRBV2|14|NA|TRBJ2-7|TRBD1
TGTGCCAGCAGTGTGGACAGGGGCGGCTACGAGCAGTACTTC
CASSVDRGGYEQYF
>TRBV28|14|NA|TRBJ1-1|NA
TGTGCCAGCAGTTTAGGGGGCAAGTCTGCTGAAGCTTTCTTT
CASSLGGKSAEAFF
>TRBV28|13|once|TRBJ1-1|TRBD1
TGTGCCAGCAGTCCCGCGGGACAGTTAGAAGCTTTCTTT
CASSPAGQLEAFF
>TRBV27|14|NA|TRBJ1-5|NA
TGTGCCACCCCGGCCCAGACTGCGCATCAGCCCCAGCATTTT
CATPAQTAHQPQHF
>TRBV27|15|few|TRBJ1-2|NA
TGTGCCAGCAGTTTATCTGCTTGGGCGTACTATGGCTACACCTTC
CASSLSAWAYYGYTF
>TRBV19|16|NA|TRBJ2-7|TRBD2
TGTGCCAGTAGTGCCGAGCTAGCGGGTGGCGCCTACGAGCAGTACTTC
CASSAELAGGAYEQYF
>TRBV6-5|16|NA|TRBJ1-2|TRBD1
TGTGCCAGCAGTTACTCTTCGGGACAGGTGTTCTATGGCTACACCTTC
CASSYSSGQVFYGYTF
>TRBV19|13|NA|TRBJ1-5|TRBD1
TGTGCCAGTGCCGGGACAGGGTTTCAGCCCCAGCATTTT
CASAGTGFQPQHF
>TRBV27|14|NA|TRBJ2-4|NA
TGTGCCAGCAGTCTTTCAGGGGATGGAAACATTCAGTACTTC
CASSLSGDGNIQYF
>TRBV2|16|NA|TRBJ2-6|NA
TGTGCCAGCAGTGAAGGGGGCCTCTCTGGGGCCAACGTCCTGACTTTC
CASSEGGLSGANVLTF
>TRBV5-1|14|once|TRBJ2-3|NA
TGCGCCAGCAGCTTGGGGACTTTTACAGATACGCAGTATTTT
CASSLGTFTDTQYF
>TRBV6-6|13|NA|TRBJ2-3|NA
TGTGCCAGCAGTCCCCTCCCCGGGGATACGCAGTATTTT
CASSPLPGDTQYF
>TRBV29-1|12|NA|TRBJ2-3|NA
TGCAGCGTTAATACAGGGACAGATACGCAGTATTTT
CSVNTGTDTQYF
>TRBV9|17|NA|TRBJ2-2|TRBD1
TGTGCCAGCAGCGTAGTTTCGGGGACAGTAAACACCGGGGAGCTGTTTTTT
CASSVVSGTVNTGELFF
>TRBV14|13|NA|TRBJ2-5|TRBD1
TGTGCCAGCAGCAACACAGGGGTCGAGACCCAGTACTTC
CASSNTGVETQYF
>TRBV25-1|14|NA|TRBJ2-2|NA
TGTGCCAGCAGTGATTTATCAGCGACCGGGGAGCTGTTTTTT
CASSDLSATGELFF
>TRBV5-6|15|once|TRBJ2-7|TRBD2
TGTGCCAGCAGCTTTGGACTAGCGGGAAGGTACGAGCAGTACTTC
CASSFGLAGRYEQYF
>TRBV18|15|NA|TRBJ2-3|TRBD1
TGTGCCAGCTCACTTGGACAGGGAAGGACAGATACGCAGTATTTT
CASSLGQGRTDTQYF
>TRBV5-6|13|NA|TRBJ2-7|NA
TGTGCCAGCAGCTTAGCAGGTTCCGACGAGCAGTACTTC
CASSLAGSDEQYF
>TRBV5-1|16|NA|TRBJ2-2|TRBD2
TGCGCCAGCAGCTATAGCGGGAGAGGGGACACCGGGGAGCTGTTTTTT
CASSYSGRGDTGELFF
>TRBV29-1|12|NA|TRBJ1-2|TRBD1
TGCAGCGTCCCTCCGACAGGGTATGGCTACACCTTC
CSVPPTGYGYTF
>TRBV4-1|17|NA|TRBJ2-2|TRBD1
TGCGCCAGCAGCCAAGATAGACAGGGAACCAGCACCGGGGAGCTGTTTTTT
CASSQDRQGTSTGELFF
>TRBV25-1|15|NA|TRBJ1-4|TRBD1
TGTGCCAGCAGTTGGATTGGGACAGGGGGTGAAAAACTGTTTTTT
CASSWIGTGGEKLFF
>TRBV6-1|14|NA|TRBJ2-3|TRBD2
TGTGCCAGCACTGGACTAGCGGACACAGATACGCAGTATTTT
CASTGLADTDTQYF
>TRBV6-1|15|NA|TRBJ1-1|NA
TGTGCCAGCAGTGAAGTTGGGGCCCCGAACACTGAAGCTTTCTTT
CASSEVGAPNTEAFF
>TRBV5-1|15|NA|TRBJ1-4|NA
TGCGCCAGCAGCTTGGAGCCAGGGTCAGGCGAAAAACTGTTTTTT
CASSLEPGSGEKLFF
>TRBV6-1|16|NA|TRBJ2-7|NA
TGTGCCAGCAGTGAGATGCCCTGGGGGGTCTCCTACGAGCAGTACTTC
CASSEMPWGVSYEQYF